This passage covers 24 T cell receptor beta chains from one sample sequenced in a study of blood T cell repertoires in COVID-19. Profiling relied on immunoSEQ multiplex PCR, and the TCRdb table lists in-frame clones only, not all of them. This table holds some 120,000 clones, approximately 89% found once. The sample consisted of peripheral blood. Receptors were obtained from a woman aged 60-70 years with acute or convalescent COVID-19.

The chain employs TRBV7-9 and TRBJ2-3; tentatively, D is TRBD2 (6 bases). In germline, CDR1 is SEHNR, CDR2 FQNEAQ (reference sequence). V lost 1 base to trimming and J lost 2 bases, with 10 bases between them. The CDR3 is 15 residues long. In DNA form, the CDR3 reads TGTGCCAGCAGCTTAGGCGGGGCGGTCACAGATACGCAGTATTTT. Translating gives CASSLGGAVTDTQYF.

The chain uses TRBV27 and TRBJ2-7; 7 nucleotides agree with TRBD2. Looked up from germline, CDR1 is MNHEY and CDR2 is SMNVEV (reference sequence). The CDR3 is 14 amino acids. V was pared by 2 bases and J by 3 bases, with 4 bases of the junction left unmatched. The CDR3 is CASSLAGVFYEQYF. For the CDR3, the DNA is TGTGCCAGCAGTTTAGCGGGAGTATTCTACGAGCAGTACTTC.

This clone was counted once. The V gene is TRBV4-2, the J gene TRBJ1-1; tentative D call: TRBD1 (5 bases). Trimming cost V 0 bases and J 0 bases, with 14 bases left between them. Germline lookup yields CDR1 LGHNA and CDR2 YNFKEQ. The CDR3 length is 17 residues. The DNA of the CDR3 is TGTGCCAGCAGCCAAGATGATCGGGGGGGTATGAACACTGAAGCTTTCTTT. Its protein product is CASSQDDRGGMNTEAFF.

This clone was detected a few times. The chain joins TRBV19 to TRBJ2-2, with TRBD2 identical over 11 bases. Trimming removed 3 bases from V and 4 bases from J; junction bases left unmatched: 1. In germline, CDR1 is LNHDA, CDR2 SQIVND (reference sequence). The CDR3 spans 15 residues. CDR3 in amino acids: CASSISGRVTGELFF. CDR3 nucleotides: TGTGCCAGTAGTATTAGCGGGAGGGTCACCGGGGAGCTGTTTTTT.

This chain uses TRBV28 with TRBJ1-1; 11 nucleotides align to TRBD1. The germline CDR1 and CDR2 sequences are MDHEN and SYDVKM. With 4 bases clipped from V and 2 bases from J, the junction kept 3 bases outside the gene matches. This CDR3 contains 15 residues. The CDR3 reads CASSSRTGGNTEAFF. The CDR3 DNA is TGTGCCAGCAGTTCAAGGACAGGGGGCAACACTGAAGCTTTCTTT. The full variable domain, in which reference TRBV28 and TRBJ1-1 provide the parts outside the CDR3, is DVKVTQSSRYLVKRTGEKVFLECVQDMDHENMFWYRQDPGLGLRLIYFSYDVKMKEKGDIPEGYSVSREKKERFSLILESASTNQTSMYLCASSSRTGGNTEAFFGQGTRLTVV.

CDR3 amino acids: CASSSPLGQHNEQFF. In DNA, the CDR3 is TGTGCCAGCAGTTCGCCCCTGGGACAGCACAATGAGCAGTTCTTC. This sequence joins TRBV28 and TRBJ2-1; 7 positions agree with TRBD1. The CDR3 runs to 15 residues. Germline V gives CDR1 MDHEN, CDR2 SYDVKM. With 4 bases clipped from V and 5 bases from J, the junction kept 8 bases outside the gene matches.

The V gene is TRBV30, the J gene TRBJ1-1; D uncertain. Germline values: CDR1 GTSNPN, CDR2 SVGIG (reference sequence). Trimming took 5 bases from V and 3 from J, leaving 7 bases between them. The CDR3 has 11 residues. The CDR3 DNA sequence: TGTGCCTGGGAGGACTACACTGAAGCTTTCTTT. This gives the protein CAWEDYTEAFF. Looking up the rest from reference TRBV30 and TRBJ1-1 gives the full variable domain: SQTIHQWPATLVQPVGSPLSLECTVEGTSNPNLYWYRQAAGRGLQLLFYSVGIGQISSEVPQNLSASRPQDRQFILSSKKLLLSDSGFYLCAWEDYTEAFFGQGTRLTVV.

This chain joins TRBV5-1 and TRBJ1-1; D gene ambiguous. CDR1 is SGHRS, CDR2 YFSETQ, per germline. The V end was cut by 1 base, the J end by 1 base, with 5 bases between. The length of the CDR3 is 13 residues. CDR3 sequence: CASSLRGNTEAFF. Written as DNA, the CDR3 is TGCGCCAGCAGCTTGCGAGGGAACACTGAAGCTTTCTTT.

This sequence joins TRBV6-5 and TRBJ1-3, with 7 bases fitting TRBD1. The CDR3 is made up of 15 amino acids. The trim removed 7 bases at V and 4 bases at J, leaving 10 bases unmatched. Per the germline V gene, CDR1 is MNHEY and CDR2 is SVGAGI. The CDR3 sequence: CASTAITGVGNTIYF. The CDR3, as DNA: TGTGCCAGCACTGCAATCACAGGGGTAGGAAACACCATATATTTT.

This chain connects TRBV5-1 to TRBJ1-5; tentative D call: TRBD1 (5 bases). V shed 4 bases and J shed 5 bases, with 13 bases lying between them. In germline, CDR1 is SGHRS, CDR2 YFSETQ. The CDR3 contains 14 residues. The CDR3 reads CASSPGSLDQPQHF. CDR3 bases: TGCGCCAGCAGCCCAGGGTCCCTTGATCAGCCCCAGCATTTT.

The chain carries TRBV5-5 and TRBJ1-1; TRBD1 matches 9 bases. Looked up from germline, CDR1 is SGHKS and CDR2 is YYEKEE (reference sequence). The CDR3 runs 20 residues. Trimming at V came to 5 bases and at J to 3 bases, leaving 23 bases not matched to a gene. The CDR3 is CASRYEQGADGPRGDTEAFF. DNA for the CDR3: TGTGCCAGCAGGTACGAACAGGGGGCGGATGGACCCCGCGGGGACACTGAAGCTTTCTTT.

This chain connects TRBV28 to TRBJ1-1; 7 nucleotides line up with TRBD1. Germline-derived CDR1 and CDR2 are MDHEN and SYDVKM. Germline trimming cut 8 bases from V and 11 bases from J; bases unmatched to any gene: 11. The CDR3 extends over 12 amino acids. For the CDR3, the DNA is TGTGCCAGCGCGACAGGGAACCCTGGTGCTTTCTTT. This encodes CASATGNPGAFF.

The rearrangement links TRBV9 to TRBJ2-7, with a possible D match to TRBD1 (6 bases). This CDR3 is 14 amino acids long. V was pared by 0 bases and J by 4 bases, with 11 bases between. The germline CDR1 and CDR2 sequences are SGDLS and YYNGEE. The CDR3 here is CASSVAPTGYEQYF. In DNA, the CDR3 is TGTGCCAGCAGCGTAGCCCCGACAGGATACGAGCAGTACTTC.

As DNA, the CDR3 is TGCAGCGTGAACCCCGCGGGAGGGTCCTACAATGAGCAGTTCTTC. Its protein is CSVNPAGGSYNEQFF. The rearrangement joins TRBV29-1 to TRBJ2-1; 9 positions match TRBD2. This CDR3 comprises 15 residues. With V trimmed by 6 bases and J by 1 base, 7 bases remained unmatched. CDR1 and CDR2 from the germline V gene are SQVTM and ANQGSEA.

The rearrangement joins TRBV24-1 to TRBJ1-1; tentatively, D is TRBD1 (5 bases). Trimming stripped 8 bases from V and 5 bases from J, with 14 bases between. From germline, CDR1 is KGHDR and CDR2 SFDVKD. The CDR3 is 13 residues long. The CDR3 coding sequence is TGTGCCACCACTCAGGGCCCCGGAACTGAAGCTTTCTTT. Its translation is CATTQGPGTEAFF.

The V call is TRBV7-2, the J call TRBJ1-5; possible D gene TRBD1, 6 bases. The CDR3 extends over 14 amino acids. Germline CDR1 and CDR2: SGHTA and FQGNSA. Trimming removed 2 bases from V and 7 bases from J, with 12 bases in between. CDR3 sequence (DNA): TGTGCCAGCAGCTTAAGTTCGGGGGGCCAGCCCCAGCATTTT. Its protein product is CASSLSSGGQPQHF.

The gene calls are TRBV9 and TRBJ2-1, with TRBD1 matching over 8 bases. CDR1 and CDR2 (germline): SGDLS, YYNGEE. The CDR3 length is 13 residues. Losses at the gene ends were 0 bases for V and 12 bases for J; bases not matched to a gene: 5. The CDR3 nucleotides are TGTGCCAGCAGCGTAGACCAGGGGGCGCGGCAGTTCTTC. Translated, it gives CASSVDQGARQFF. The complete variable domain, with remaining parts taken from reference TRBV9 and TRBJ2-1, reads DSGVTQTPKHLITATGQRVTLRCSPRSGDLSVYWYQQSLDQGLQFLIQYYNGEERAKGNILERFSAQQFPDLHSELNLSSLELGDSALYFCASSVDQGARQFFGPGTRLTVL.

The chain combines TRBV19 with TRBJ1-2, with 10 bases aligning to TRBD1. The CDR3 covers 16 residues. Germline V gives CDR1 LNHDA, CDR2 SQIVND (reference sequence). V dropped 4 bases and J dropped 2; count of bases not matched to a gene: 7. The CDR3 DNA sequence: TGTGCCAGTAGTACGCGACAGGGGGCGGACAACTATGGCTACACCTTC. Protein product: CASSTRQGADNYGYTF.

This clone was found a few times. The V and J genes are TRBV6-1 and TRBJ1-1; 10 positions agree with TRBD1. After removal of 4 bases from V and 3 bases from J, the junction contained 8 bases not matched to a gene. The germline gives CDR1 MNHNS, CDR2 SASEGT. The CDR3 length is 16 residues. The CDR3 DNA is TGTGCCAGCAGTGTCCTTGCCGGACAGGGGGACACTGAAGCTTTCTTT. This codes for CASSVLAGQGDTEAFF.

The chain employs TRBV7-9 and TRBJ2-1; 14 bases are a match to TRBD2. There are 14 residues in the CDR3. V trimming: 9 bases; J trimming: 9 bases; junction bases outside the gene matches: 7. The V gene's germline CDR1 is SEHNR and CDR2 FQNEAQ (reference sequence). The CDR3, as DNA: TGTGCCAGGGGGGGACTAGCGGGAGCAAGTGAGCAGTTCTTC. This encodes CARGGLAGASEQFF. The full variable domain, completed using reference TRBV7-9 and TRBJ2-1, is DTGVSQNPRHKITKRGQNVTFRCDPISEHNRLYWYRQTLGQGPEFLTYFQNEAQLEKSRLLSDRFSAERPKGSFSTLEIQRTEQGDSAMYLCARGGLAGASEQFFGPGTRLTVL.

This chain links TRBV2 with TRBJ2-7, with D perhaps TRBD1 (6 bases). Germline lookup yields CDR1 SNHLY and CDR2 FYNNEI. This CDR3 is built from 11 residues. V was shortened by 6 bases and J by 4 bases, with 7 bases between the two germline ends. The DNA for the CDR3 is TGTGCCAGCAGCGACAGGTACGAGCAGTACTTC. It yields the protein CASSDRYEQYF.

V usage is TRBV28 and J usage is TRBJ1-6; TRBD1 matches at 7 bases. V dropped 2 bases and J dropped 5; count of bases not matched to a gene: 0. The CDR3 has 14 amino acids. Germline loops: CDR1 MDHEN, CDR2 SYDVKM. The CDR3 nucleotides read TGTGCCAGCAGTTTAGGGACAGATAATTCACCCCTCCACTTT. Translating it yields CASSLGTDNSPLHF.

The chain uses TRBV27 and TRBJ1-5, with D tentatively TRBD1 (5 bases). V lost 2 bases to trimming and J lost 3 bases, with 8 bases between them. Germline values: CDR1 MNHEY, CDR2 SMNVEV (reference sequence). The CDR3 covers 14 residues. In DNA, the CDR3 is TGTGCCAGCAGTTTAGGGGGGTTCAATCAGCCCCAGCATTTT. It yields the protein CASSLGGFNQPQHF.

This chain links TRBV15 with TRBJ1-1; tentative D call: TRBD1 (5 bases). V was pared by 0 bases and J by 8 bases, with 19 bases between. The CDR3 covers 16 residues. From germline, CDR1 is LNHNV and CDR2 YYDKDF (reference sequence). CDR3 nucleotides: TGTGCCACCAGCAGAGAGATGGGGATGGGGCAGGAGGAAGCTTTCTTT. Amino acid sequence: CATSREMGMGQEEAFF. Filled out from reference TRBV15 and TRBJ1-1, the complete variable domain reads DAMVIQNPRYQVTQFGKPVTLSCSQTLNHNVMYWYQQKSSQAPKLLFHYYDKDFNNEADTPDNFQSRRPNTSFCFLDIRSPGLGDTAMYLCATSREMGMGQEEAFFGQGTRLTVV.